This TCR beta chain was documented in a study of CD8 T cells in ankylosing spondylitis. General study points: Ankylosing spondylitis blood seemed to carry a telltale TCR beta motif made of seven or eight highly homologous variants. Several of the motif variants were reported before in synovial fluid and blood from reactive arthritis.

TCRdb re-analysed the 5' RACE reads in MiXCR, keeping a single row per CDR3 protein. The sample includes fewer than 550,000 distinct CDR3 sequences, 5.3% seen only once; the top ten take approximately 4%. This clonotype was observed many times. Its antigen remains unknown. Germline V gene lookup returns CDR1 ENHRY and CDR2 SYGVKD. The CDR3 spans 14 residues. The V segment lost 7 bases and the J segment 4 bases; nucleotides outside the gene matches: 8. The receptor comes from a male donor with ankylosing spondylitis. The source material was blood, either unsorted or a sorted T cell fraction (not recorded which). The chain is built from TRBV10-3 and TRBJ1-1; TRBD1 matches 8 bases. CDR3 residues: CAINSGQGITEAFF. In DNA form, the CDR3 reads TGTGCCATCAATTCCGGACAGGGAATCACTGAAGCTTTCTTT.